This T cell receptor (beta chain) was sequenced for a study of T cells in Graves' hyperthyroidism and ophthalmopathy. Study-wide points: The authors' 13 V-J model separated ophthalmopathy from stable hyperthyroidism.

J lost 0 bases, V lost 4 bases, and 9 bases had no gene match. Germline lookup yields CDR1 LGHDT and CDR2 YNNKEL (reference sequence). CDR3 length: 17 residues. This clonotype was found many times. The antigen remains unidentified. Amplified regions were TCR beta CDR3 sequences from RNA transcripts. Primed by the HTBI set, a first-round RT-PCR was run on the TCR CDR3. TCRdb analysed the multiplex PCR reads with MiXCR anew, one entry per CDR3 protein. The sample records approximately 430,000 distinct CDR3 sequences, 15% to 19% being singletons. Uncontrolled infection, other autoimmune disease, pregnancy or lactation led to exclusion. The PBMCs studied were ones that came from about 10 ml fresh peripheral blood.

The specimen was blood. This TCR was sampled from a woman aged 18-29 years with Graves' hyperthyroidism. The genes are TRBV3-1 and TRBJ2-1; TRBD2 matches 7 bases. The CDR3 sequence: CASSPRIGGDSYNEQFF. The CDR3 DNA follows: TGTGCCAGCAGCCCCCGTATTGGGGGGGACTCCTACAATGAGCAGTTCTTC.